This T cell receptor (beta chain) was found in a study of shared clonotypes between healthy human individuals. Both subsets, CD45RA+ naive and CD45RA-negative memory, were split from the CD4+ cells. As concerns this clone: Its specificity is not known.

Assay: immunoSEQ multiplex PCR; the TCRdb copy retains only in-frame clones and omits some. The table lists about 1 million clones, about 80% of them singletons. Study findings and constraints: Few donors restricted represented genetic and exposure-history diversity. Apart from blood, nothing was sampled; tissue repertoires likely differ.

The germline CDR1 and CDR2 sequences are SGHDT and YYEEEE. The J segment lost 3 bases and the V segment lost 3 bases, leaving 10 bases of the junction unmatched. The CDR3 runs 18 residues. V is TRBV5-6 and J is TRBJ2-2, with 11 bases that match TRBD2. Sequenced: memory CD4+ T cells from PBMCs. Noted subset: CD45RA-negative fraction. This receptor was taken from a man between 18 and 29 years old in good health. Some clones in this sample may be carry-over from other donors' samples. This chain's CDR3 is CASSSNRLAGRDTGELFF. The CDR3 bases are TGTGCCAGCAGCTCAAATAGACTAGCGGGAAGGGACACCGGGGAGCTGTTTTTT.